This TCR beta chain was observed in a study of post-analysis software for immune sequencing data. Germline values: CDR1 ENHRY, CDR2 SYGVKD. V shed 5 bases and J 3 bases; nucleotides not matched to a gene: 1. CDR3 length: 15 residues. Incorporated into the TCR beta cDNA libraries were unique molecular identifiers, which served to reduce PCR and sequencing biases. Some 500,000 cDNA molecules came from roughly 1 to 10 million T cells. TCRdb processed the PCR reads anew with MiXCR; each CDR3 protein has one entry. Here the sample spans approximately 630,000 distinct CDR3 sequences, approximately 59% being singletons. Study-level findings and limits: Among five TRBV segments more frequent in patients than controls were TRBV5-6, TRBV5-1 and TRBV20-1. Significantly lower normalized Chao1 diversity was seen in multiple sclerosis patients than in controls.

Regarding this clonotype: Its antigen is unidentified.

The specimen was blood. The chain has TRBV10-3 and TRBJ2-1, with 13 bases identical to TRBD2. This TCR derives from a girl under 10 years old with multiple sclerosis. The CDR3 coding sequence is TGTGCCATCAGTCGGACTAGCGGGGGCTACAATGAGCAGTTCTTC. This sequence encodes CAISRTSGGYNEQFF.